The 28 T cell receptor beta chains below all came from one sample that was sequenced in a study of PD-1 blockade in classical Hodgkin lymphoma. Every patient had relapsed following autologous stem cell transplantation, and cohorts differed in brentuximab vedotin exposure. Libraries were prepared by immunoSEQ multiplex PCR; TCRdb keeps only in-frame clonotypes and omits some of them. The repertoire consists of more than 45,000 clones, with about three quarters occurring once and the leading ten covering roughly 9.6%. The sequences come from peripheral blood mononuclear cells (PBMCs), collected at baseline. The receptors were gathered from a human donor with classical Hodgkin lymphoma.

The chain's CDR3 is CASSPGLVRSYNEQFF. The CDR3, as DNA: TGTGCCAGCAGCCCAGGACTAGTGCGTTCCTACAATGAGCAGTTCTTC. The chain recombines TRBV9 with TRBJ2-1; TRBD2 aligns across 7 bases. Germline assignment: CDR1 SGDLS and CDR2 YYNGEE. The CDR3 is made up of 16 amino acids. The trim removed 4 bases at V and 1 base at J, leaving 8 bases unmatched.

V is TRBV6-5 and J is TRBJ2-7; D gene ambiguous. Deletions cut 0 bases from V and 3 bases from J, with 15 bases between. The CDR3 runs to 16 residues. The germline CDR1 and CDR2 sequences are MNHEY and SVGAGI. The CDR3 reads CASSYSPTVSLYEQYF. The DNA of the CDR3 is TGTGCCAGCAGTTACTCGCCCACCGTGTCCCTCTACGAGCAGTACTTC.

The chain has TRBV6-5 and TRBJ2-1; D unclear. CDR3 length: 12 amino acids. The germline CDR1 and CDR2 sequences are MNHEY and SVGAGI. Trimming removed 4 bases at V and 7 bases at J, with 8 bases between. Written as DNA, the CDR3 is TGTGCCAGCAGTTCGGACCCAAATGAGCAGTTCTTC. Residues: CASSSDPNEQFF.

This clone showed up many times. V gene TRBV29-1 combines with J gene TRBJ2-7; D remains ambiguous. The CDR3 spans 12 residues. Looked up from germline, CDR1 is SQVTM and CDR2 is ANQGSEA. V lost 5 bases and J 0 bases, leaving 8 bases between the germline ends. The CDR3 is CSVTGVSYEQYF. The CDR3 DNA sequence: TGCAGCGTTACTGGGGTCTCCTACGAGCAGTACTTC.

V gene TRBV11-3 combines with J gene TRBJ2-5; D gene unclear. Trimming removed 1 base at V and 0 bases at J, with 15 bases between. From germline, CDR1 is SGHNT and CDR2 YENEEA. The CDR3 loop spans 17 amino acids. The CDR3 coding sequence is TGTGCCAGCAGCTTAGGGGCAGGCGTCAAGTACCAAGAGACCCAGTACTTC. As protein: CASSLGAGVKYQETQYF.

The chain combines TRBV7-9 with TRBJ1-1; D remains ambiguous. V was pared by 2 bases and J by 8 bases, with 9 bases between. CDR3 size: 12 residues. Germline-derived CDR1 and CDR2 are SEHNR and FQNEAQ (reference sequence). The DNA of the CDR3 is TGTGCCAGCAGCTTACTGGGTGAGGAAGCTTTCTTT. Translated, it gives CASSLLGEEAFF.

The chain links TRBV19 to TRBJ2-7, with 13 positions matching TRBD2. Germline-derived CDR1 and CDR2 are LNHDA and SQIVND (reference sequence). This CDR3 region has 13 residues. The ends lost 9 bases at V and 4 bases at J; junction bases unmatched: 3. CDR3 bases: TGTGCCAGCCGGACTAGCGGGAGTTACGAGCAGTACTTC. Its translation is CASRTSGSYEQYF.

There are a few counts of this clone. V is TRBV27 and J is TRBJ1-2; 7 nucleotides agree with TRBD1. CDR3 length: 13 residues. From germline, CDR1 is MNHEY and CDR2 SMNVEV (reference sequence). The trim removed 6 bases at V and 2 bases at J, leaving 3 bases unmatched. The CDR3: CASSQGQNYGYTF. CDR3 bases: TGTGCCAGCAGCCAGGGACAGAACTATGGCTACACCTTC.

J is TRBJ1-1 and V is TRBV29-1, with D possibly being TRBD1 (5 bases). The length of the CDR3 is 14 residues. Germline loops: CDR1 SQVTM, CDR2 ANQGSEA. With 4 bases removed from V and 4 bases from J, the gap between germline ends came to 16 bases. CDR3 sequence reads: CSVVFGREVTEAFF. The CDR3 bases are TGCAGCGTTGTCTTCGGCAGGGAGGTCACTGAAGCTTTCTTT. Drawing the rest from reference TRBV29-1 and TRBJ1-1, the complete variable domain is SAVISQKPSRDICQRGTSLTIQCQVDSQVTMMFWYRQQPGQSLTLIATANQGSEATYESGFVIDKFPISRPNLTFSTLTVSNMSPEDSSIYLCSVVFGREVTEAFFGQGTRLTVV.

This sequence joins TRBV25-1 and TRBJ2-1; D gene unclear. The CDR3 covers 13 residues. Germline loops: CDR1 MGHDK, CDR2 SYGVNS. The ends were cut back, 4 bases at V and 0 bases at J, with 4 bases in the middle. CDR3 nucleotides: TGTGCCAGCAGTGCGAGCTCCTACAATGAGCAGTTCTTC. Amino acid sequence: CASSASSYNEQFF. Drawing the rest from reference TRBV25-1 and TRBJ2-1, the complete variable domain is EADIYQTPRYLVIGTGKKITLECSQTMGHDKMYWYQQDPGMELHLIHYSYGVNSTEKGDLSSESTVSRIRTEHFPLTLESARPSHTSQYLCASSASSYNEQFFGPGTRLTVL.

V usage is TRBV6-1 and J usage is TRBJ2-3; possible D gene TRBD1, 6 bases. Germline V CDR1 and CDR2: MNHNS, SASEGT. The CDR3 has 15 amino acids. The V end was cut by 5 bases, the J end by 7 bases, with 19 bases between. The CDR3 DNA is TGTGCCAGCAGTACCGACAGGCCAATCCCGTATACGCAGTATTTT. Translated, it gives CASSTDRPIPYTQYF.

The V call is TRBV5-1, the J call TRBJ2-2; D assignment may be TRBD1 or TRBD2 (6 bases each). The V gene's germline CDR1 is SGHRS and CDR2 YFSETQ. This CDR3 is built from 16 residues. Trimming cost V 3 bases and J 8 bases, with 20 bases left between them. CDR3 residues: CASSWASTGASGELFF. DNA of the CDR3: TGCGCCAGCAGCTGGGCGTCGACGGGGGCGTCGGGGGAGCTGTTTTTT. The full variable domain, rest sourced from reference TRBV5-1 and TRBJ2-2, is KAGVTQTPRYLIKTRGQQVTLSCSPISGHRSVSWYQQTPGQGLQFLFEYFSETQRNKGNFPGRFSGRQFSNSRSEMNVSTLELGDSALYLCASSWASTGASGELFFGEGSRLTVL.

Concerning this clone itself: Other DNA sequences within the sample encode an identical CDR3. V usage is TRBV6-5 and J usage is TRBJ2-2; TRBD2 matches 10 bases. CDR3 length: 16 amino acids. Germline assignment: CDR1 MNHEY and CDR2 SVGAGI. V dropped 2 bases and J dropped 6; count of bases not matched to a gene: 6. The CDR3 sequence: CASSYLLAGEAGELFF. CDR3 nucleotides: TGTGCCAGCAGTTACCTCCTAGCGGGGGAGGCCGGGGAGCTGTTTTTT.

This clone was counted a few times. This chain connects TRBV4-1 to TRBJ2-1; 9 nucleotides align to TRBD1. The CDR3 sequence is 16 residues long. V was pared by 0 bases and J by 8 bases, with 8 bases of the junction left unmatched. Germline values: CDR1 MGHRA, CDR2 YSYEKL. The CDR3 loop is CASSQEWGTGLHEQFF. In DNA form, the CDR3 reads TGCGCCAGCAGCCAAGAATGGGGGACAGGGTTACATGAGCAGTTCTTC.

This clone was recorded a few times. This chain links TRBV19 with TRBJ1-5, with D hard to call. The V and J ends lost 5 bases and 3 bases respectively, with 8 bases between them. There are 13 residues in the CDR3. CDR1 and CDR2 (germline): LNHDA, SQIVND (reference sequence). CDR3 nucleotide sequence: TGTGCCAGTAGTTACAGCATCAATCAGCCCCAGCATTTT. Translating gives CASSYSINQPQHF.

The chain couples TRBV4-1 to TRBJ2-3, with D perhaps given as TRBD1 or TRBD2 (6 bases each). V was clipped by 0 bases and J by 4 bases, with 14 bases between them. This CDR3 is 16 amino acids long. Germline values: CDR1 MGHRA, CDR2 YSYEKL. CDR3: CASSQDLGGGADTQYF. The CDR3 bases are TGCGCCAGCAGCCAAGATCTAGGAGGGGGAGCAGATACGCAGTATTTT.

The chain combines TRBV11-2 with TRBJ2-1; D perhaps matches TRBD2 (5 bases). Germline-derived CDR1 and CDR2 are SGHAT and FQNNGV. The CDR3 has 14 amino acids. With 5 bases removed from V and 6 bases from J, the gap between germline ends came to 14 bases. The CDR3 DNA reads TGTGCCAGCAGCCCGCAAACGGGGAGCAATGAGCAGTTCTTC. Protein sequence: CASSPQTGSNEQFF. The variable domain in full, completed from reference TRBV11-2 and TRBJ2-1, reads EAGVAQSPRYKIIEKRQSVAFWCNPISGHATLYWYQQILGQGPKLLIQFQNNGVVDDSQLPKDRFSAERLKGVDSTLKIQPAKLEDSAVYLCASSPQTGSNEQFFGPGTRLTVL.

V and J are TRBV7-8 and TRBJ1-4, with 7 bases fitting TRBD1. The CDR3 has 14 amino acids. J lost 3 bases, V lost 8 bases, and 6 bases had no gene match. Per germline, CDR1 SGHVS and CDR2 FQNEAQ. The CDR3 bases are TGTGCCAGCTCCCCCAGGGGGTCTAATGAAAAACTGTTTTTT. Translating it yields CASSPRGSNEKLFF.

CDR3: CASSLEGDRPGAYGYTF. CDR3 coding DNA: TGTGCCAGCAGCTTAGAAGGGGACAGGCCGGGGGCCTATGGCTACACCTTC. This rearrangement joins TRBV11-3 to TRBJ1-2; 8 bases match TRBD1. The V gene end was trimmed by 0 bases and the J gene end by 4 bases; junction bases not matched to a gene: 10. This CDR3 comprises 17 residues. Germline V gives CDR1 SGHNT, CDR2 YENEEA.

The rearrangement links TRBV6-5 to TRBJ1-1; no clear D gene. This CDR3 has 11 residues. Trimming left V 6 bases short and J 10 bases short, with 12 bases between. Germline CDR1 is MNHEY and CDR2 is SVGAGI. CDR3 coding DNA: TGTGCCAGCAGGGCTCTCGGACGAGCTTTCTTT. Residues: CASRALGRAFF.

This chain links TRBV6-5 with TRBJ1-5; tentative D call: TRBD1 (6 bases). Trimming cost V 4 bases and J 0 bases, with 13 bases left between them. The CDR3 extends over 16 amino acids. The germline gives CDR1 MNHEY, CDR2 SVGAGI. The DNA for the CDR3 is TGTGCCAGCAGTTCGCCCCAGGGGTATAGCAATCAGCCCCAGCATTTT. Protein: CASSSPQGYSNQPQHF.

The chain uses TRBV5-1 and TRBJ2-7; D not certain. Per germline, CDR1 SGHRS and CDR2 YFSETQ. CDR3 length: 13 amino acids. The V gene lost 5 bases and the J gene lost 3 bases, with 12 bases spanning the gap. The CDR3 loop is CASSSFDIYEQYF. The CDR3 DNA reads TGCGCCAGCAGTTCCTTCGACATCTACGAGCAGTACTTC.

DNA for the CDR3: TGCGCCAGCAGCCAAGAACAGCTGGTGGGGAACACTGAAGCTTTCTTT. Its protein is CASSQEQLVGNTEAFF. This rearrangement joins TRBV4-1 to TRBJ1-1; D gene uncertain. The CDR3 contains 16 residues. The germline gives CDR1 MGHRA, CDR2 YSYEKL. The V and J ends lost 0 bases and 1 base respectively, with 12 bases between them.

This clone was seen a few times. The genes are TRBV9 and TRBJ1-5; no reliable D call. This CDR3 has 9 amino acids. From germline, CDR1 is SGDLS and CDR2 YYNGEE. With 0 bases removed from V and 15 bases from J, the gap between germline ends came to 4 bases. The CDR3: CASSVGGHF. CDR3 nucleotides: TGTGCCAGCAGCGTAGGGGGGCATTTT. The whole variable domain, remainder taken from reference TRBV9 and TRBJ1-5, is DSGVTQTPKHLITATGQRVTLRCSPRSGDLSVYWYQQSLDQGLQFLIQYYNGEERAKGNILERFSAQQFPDLHSELNLSSLELGDSALYFCASSVGGHFGDGTRLSIL.

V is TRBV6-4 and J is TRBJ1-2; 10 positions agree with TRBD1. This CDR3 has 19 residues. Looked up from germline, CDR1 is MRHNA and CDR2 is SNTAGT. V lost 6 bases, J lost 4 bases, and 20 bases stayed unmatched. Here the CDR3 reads CASSFPSRDRGPITYGYTF. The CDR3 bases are TGTGCCAGCAGCTTTCCTTCGAGGGACAGGGGCCCTATCACCTATGGCTACACCTTC.

The CDR3 DNA sequence: TGCGCCAGTCGCCGAGTAGGTTACAATGAGCAGTTCTTC. This translates into CASRRVGYNEQFF. V is TRBV4-1 and J is TRBJ2-1; D not resolved. Germline CDR1 is MGHRA and CDR2 is YSYEKL. V lost 9 bases and J lost 4, with 13 bases in between. The CDR3 is 13 amino acids.

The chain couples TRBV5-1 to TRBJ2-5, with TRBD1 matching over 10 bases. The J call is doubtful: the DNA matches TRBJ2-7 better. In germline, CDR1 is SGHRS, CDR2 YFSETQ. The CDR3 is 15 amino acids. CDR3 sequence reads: CASSLGTGDSYEQYF. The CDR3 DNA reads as TGCGCCAGCAGCTTAGGGACAGGGGACTCCTACGAGCAGTACTTC.

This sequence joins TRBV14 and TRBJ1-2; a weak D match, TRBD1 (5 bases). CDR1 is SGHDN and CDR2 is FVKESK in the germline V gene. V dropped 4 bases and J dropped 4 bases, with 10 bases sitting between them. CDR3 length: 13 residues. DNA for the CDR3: TGTGCCAGCAGCCGCGGGACCCCCTATGGCTACACCTTC. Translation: CASSRGTPYGYTF.